Below, 14 T cell receptor beta chains from the same sample are listed, as sequenced in a study of patients and donors after allogeneic stem cell transplantation. A single record per CDR3 protein comes from TCRdb applying MiXCR to the RT-PCR reads. Seen here are about 160,000 distinct CDR3 sequences, about two fifths observed once, and the top ten hold 50%. The sample comprised blood, either unsorted or a sorted T cell fraction (not recorded which). Receptors were obtained from a human donor who was either an allogeneic HSCT recipient or a stem cell or donor lymphocyte infusion donor (not recorded which). It is not recorded whose cells these are; they may come from a transplant donor.

This chain links TRBV15 with TRBJ1-6, with D maybe TRBD1 (6 bases). Germline CDR1 LNHNV, CDR2 YYDKDF (reference sequence). CDR3 length equals 15 residues. Trimming shortened V by 0 bases and J by 8 bases, and 11 bases separated the two germline ends. The CDR3 DNA is TGTGCCACCAGCAGAGAGCCAGGGGCGGATTCACCCCTCCACTTT. As protein: CATSREPGADSPLHF. The variable domain in full, completed from reference TRBV15 and TRBJ1-6, reads DAMVIQNPRYQVTQFGKPVTLSCSQTLNHNVMYWYQQKSSQAPKLLFHYYDKDFNNEADTPDNFQSRRPNTSFCFLDIRSPGLGDTAMYLCATSREPGADSPLHFGNGTRLTVT.

Only a few counts were recorded for this clonotype. The genes are TRBV15 and TRBJ1-5; D is perhaps TRBD1 (5 bases). Germline V gene sequence: CDR1 LNHNV, CDR2 YYDKDF (reference sequence). V lost 8 bases to trimming and J lost 3 bases, with 11 bases between them. The CDR3 loop spans 13 amino acids. The CDR3 sequence: CATDEGYNQPQHF. The CDR3 nucleotides read TGTGCCACCGATGAGGGGTACAATCAGCCCCAGCATTTT.

The rearrangement links TRBV15 to TRBJ1-2, with 8 bases fitting TRBD1. The CDR3 is 14 residues long. The junction had 8 bases not matched to a gene; V was cut back by 6 bases and J by 5 bases. Germline V lookup: CDR1 LNHNV, CDR2 YYDKDF (reference sequence). CDR3 nucleotides: TGTGCCACCAGGTCAGGGGGCGAACGGTATGGCTACACCTTC. Translating gives CATRSGGERYGYTF.

There are a few counts of this clonotype. The CDR3 reads CASSYGDRAPNTEAFF. CDR3 in DNA: TGTGCCAGCAGTTACGGGGACAGAGCTCCGAACACTGAAGCTTTCTTT. This rearrangement joins TRBV6-6 to TRBJ1-1, with 7 bases matching TRBD1. The CDR3 loop spans 16 amino acids. Germline V CDR1 and CDR2: MNHNY, SVGAGI (reference sequence). V lost 2 bases, J lost 1 base, and 7 bases stayed unmatched.

This sequence joins TRBV15 and TRBJ1-2; 11 bases are shared with TRBD1. Germline V gene data show CDR1 as LNHNV and CDR2 as YYDKDF (reference sequence). After removal of 1 base from V and 6 bases from J, the junction contained 7 bases not matched to a gene. The CDR3 extends over 16 amino acids. The DNA for the CDR3 is TGTGCCACCAGCAGAGGCCCGGACAGGGGGCAAGATGGCTACACCTTC. Translated: CATSRGPDRGQDGYTF.

The sample holds a few counts of this clonotype. The chain uses TRBV15 and TRBJ1-3, with TRBD1 identical over 9 bases. Germline V CDR1 and CDR2: LNHNV, YYDKDF (reference sequence). This CDR3 is built from 13 residues. V gave up 8 bases and J gave up 7 bases; unmatched junction bases: 6. CDR3 loop: CATSDRGSNTIYF. The CDR3, as DNA: TGTGCCACCTCGGACAGGGGCTCGAACACCATATATTTT.

This chain links TRBV2 with TRBJ2-3; D is possibly TRBD1 (5 bases). The V end was cut by 6 bases, the J end by 6 bases, with 16 bases between. Germline values: CDR1 SNHLY, CDR2 FYNNEI. There are 14 residues in the CDR3. The CDR3 sequence: CASRRHWGRDTQYF. CDR3 coding DNA: TGTGCCAGCAGACGTCACTGGGGCCGGGATACGCAGTATTTT.

This clonotype is a singleton in its sample. CDR3 sequence reads: CASSQVQGAYETQYF. DNA for the CDR3: TGCGCCAGCAGCCAAGTTCAGGGGGCTTATGAGACCCAGTACTTC. V is TRBV4-3 and J is TRBJ2-5; 8 bases line up with TRBD1. The CDR3 length is 15 residues. Per the germline V gene, CDR1 is LGHNA and CDR2 is YSLEER. V lost 1 base, J lost 5 bases, and 6 bases stayed unmatched.

The chain is built from TRBV7-9 and TRBJ1-1, with a weak D call TRBD1 (6 bases). CDR3 length equals 14 residues. Looked up from germline, CDR1 is SEHNR and CDR2 is FQNEAQ (reference sequence). Trimming left V 5 bases short and J 1 base short, with 11 bases between. CDR3 in DNA: TGTGCCAGCAGCCTCCCAGGGGCGAACACTGAAGCTTTCTTT. Translating it yields CASSLPGANTEAFF.

This chain joins TRBV7-2 and TRBJ1-1; D is possibly TRBD1 (6 bases). Germline CDR1 SGHTA, CDR2 FQGNSA. The CDR3 has 16 residues. V was trimmed by 0 bases and J by 3 bases, leaving 14 bases between them. The CDR3 protein is CASSLASGGWYTEAFF. The CDR3 bases are TGTGCCAGCAGCTTAGCGTCGGGGGGCTGGTACACTGAAGCTTTCTTT.

The V and J genes are TRBV6-5 and TRBJ2-2; 7 nucleotides line up with TRBD2. The CDR3 sequence is 17 residues long. V lost 7 bases, J lost 2 bases, and 13 bases stayed unmatched. CDR1 is MNHEY, CDR2 SVGAGI, per germline. This CDR3 is CASTSGRARINTGELFF. The DNA for the CDR3 is TGTGCCAGCACCTCGGGGAGGGCGCGCATAAACACCGGGGAGCTGTTTTTT.

This chain uses TRBV12-3 or TRBV12-4 with TRBJ1-4, with no clear D. V lost 3 bases to trimming and J lost 2 bases, with 16 bases between them. This CDR3 region has 17 residues. The CDR3 loop is CASSFGPKSSTNEKLFF. The CDR3 coding sequence is TGTGCCAGCAGTTTTGGACCCAAGTCGTCCACTAATGAAAAACTGTTTTTT.

This clonotype has only a few counts. The chain recombines TRBV9 with TRBJ1-6, with D possibly TRBD1 on 6 matching bases. Germline V lookup: CDR1 SGDLS, CDR2 YYNGEE. Trimming took off 3 bases at V and 3 bases at J, with 13 bases between the two ends. The CDR3 runs 16 residues. The CDR3 bases are TGTGCCAGCAGCGAGGACAGAGGTTTCTATAATTCACCCCTCCACTTT. Its protein is CASSEDRGFYNSPLHF.

The chain joins TRBV12-3 or TRBV12-4 to TRBJ1-4; D is ambiguous. V lost 2 bases and J lost 3, with 1 base in between. This CDR3 has 12 residues. Here the CDR3 reads CASSLPNEKLFF. The CDR3 DNA follows: TGTGCCAGCAGTTTACCTAATGAAAAACTGTTTTTT.